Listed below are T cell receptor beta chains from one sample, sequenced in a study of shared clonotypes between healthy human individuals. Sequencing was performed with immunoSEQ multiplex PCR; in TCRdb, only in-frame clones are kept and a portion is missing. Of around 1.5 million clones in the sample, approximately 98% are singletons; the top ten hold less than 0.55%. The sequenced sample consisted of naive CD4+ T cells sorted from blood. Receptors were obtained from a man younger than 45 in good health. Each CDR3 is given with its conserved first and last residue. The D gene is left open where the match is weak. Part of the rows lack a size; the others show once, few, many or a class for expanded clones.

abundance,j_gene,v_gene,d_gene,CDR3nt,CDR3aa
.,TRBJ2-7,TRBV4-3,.,TGCGCCAGCAGCCAAGACCGGGGGACCTACCTTCAGCAGTACTTC,CASSQDRGTYLQQYF
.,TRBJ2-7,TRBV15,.,TGTGCCACCAGCAGAGGGACAACCTACGAGCAGTACTTC,CATSRGTTYEQYF
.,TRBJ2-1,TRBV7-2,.,TGTGCCAGCAGCCTTGGGAGACGCAATGAGCAGTTCTTC,CASSLGRRNEQFF
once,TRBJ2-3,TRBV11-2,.,TGTGCCAGCAGCTTAAATCCCTGGGGGGATACGCAGTATTTT,CASSLNPWGDTQYF
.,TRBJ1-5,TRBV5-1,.,TGCGCCAGCAGCTTGGAGGGGGGTAGCAATCAGCCCCAGCATTTT,CASSLEGGSNQPQHF
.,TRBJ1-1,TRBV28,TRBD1,TGTGCCAGCAGTTTGTTTTCGCAGGGGGCAAGGAACACTGAAGCTTTCTTT,CASSLFSQGARNTEAFF
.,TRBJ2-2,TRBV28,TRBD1,TGTGCCAGCAGCTCAGGGGGTGACACCGGGGAGCTGTTTTTT,CASSSGGDTGELFF
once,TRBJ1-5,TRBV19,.,TGTGCCAGTAGTAAGATAACAGGGTTCTTCGATAGCAATCAGCCCCAGCATTTT,CASSKITGFFDSNQPQHF
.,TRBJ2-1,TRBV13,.,TGTGCCAGCAGCTTACTCCACAATGAGCAGTTCTTC,CASSLLHNEQFF
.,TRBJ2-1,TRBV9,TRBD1,TGTGCCAGCAGCCCCGAGGGGACAGGGGAAGGCAATGAGCAGTTCTTC,CASSPEGTGEGNEQFF
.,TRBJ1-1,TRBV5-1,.,TGCGCCAGCAGCTTGGTTTCCTCCTCGCAGGGAAGGAAGGGCACTGAAGCTTTCTTT,CASSLVSSSQGRKGTEAFF
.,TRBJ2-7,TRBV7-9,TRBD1,TGTGCCAGCAGCGTTACAGGGGGTGAATCCTACGAGCAGTACTTC,CASSVTGGESYEQYF
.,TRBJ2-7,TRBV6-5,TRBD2,TGTGCCAGCAGTTACAAGCTCCCGGGGGGGGGCGAGCAGTACTTC,CASSYKLPGGGEQYF
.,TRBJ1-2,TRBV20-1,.,TGCAGTGCCATGGTTGACTATGGCTACACCTTC,CSAMVDYGYTF
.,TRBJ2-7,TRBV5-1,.,TGCGCCAGCAGCAAAGAGGGTTACGAGCAGTACTTC,CASSKEGYEQYF
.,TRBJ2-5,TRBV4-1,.,TGCGCCAGCAGCCAAGGGCTTGCTAGCCAAGAGACCCAGTACTTC,CASSQGLASQETQYF
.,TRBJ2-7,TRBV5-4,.,TGTGCCAGCAGCCCCGGTGGTGGCGGGACAAACTACGAGCAGTACTTC,CASSPGGGGTNYEQYF
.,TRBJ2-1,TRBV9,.,TGTGCCAGCAGCGTAGGAAGTCCGGGAGAGCAGTTCTTC,CASSVGSPGEQFF
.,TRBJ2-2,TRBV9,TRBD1,TGTGCCAGCAGCACTGGGGACAGGGGAAACACCGGGGAGCTGTTTTTT,CASSTGDRGNTGELFF
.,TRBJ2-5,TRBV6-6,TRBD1,TGTGCCGTACTAGGTTGGACAGGCCAAGAGACCCAGTACTTC,CAVLGWTGQETQYF
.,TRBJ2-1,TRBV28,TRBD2,TGTGCCAGCAGTTTATCGACTAGCGGTTACAATGAGCAGTTCTTC,CASSLSTSGYNEQFF
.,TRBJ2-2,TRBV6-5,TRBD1,TGTGCCAGCAGGCGAGCCGGGACAGCCCCCGGGGAGCTGTTTTTT,CASRRAGTAPGELFF
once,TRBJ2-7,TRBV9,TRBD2,TGTGCCAGCAGCGTATCGGTAGAGAGCGGGAACTACGAGCAGTACTTC,CASSVSVESGNYEQYF
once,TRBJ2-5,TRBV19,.,TGTGCCAGTGGCCGGACAGAACAAGAGACCCAGTACTTC,CASGRTEQETQYF
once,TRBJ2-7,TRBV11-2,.,TGTGCCAGCAGCAAATCCGGGACTCTAACCTACGAGCAGTACTTC,CASSKSGTLTYEQYF
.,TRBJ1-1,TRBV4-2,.,TGTGCCAGCAGCCAGAGCCGGGACACTGAAGCTTTCTTT,CASSQSRDTEAFF
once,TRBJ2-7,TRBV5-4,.,TGTGCCAGCAGCTTGGGGGGGGTTTTCGAGCAGTACTTC,CASSLGGVFEQYF
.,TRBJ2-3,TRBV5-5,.,TGTGCCAGCAGCTCCAAAAAACAGGGTGGCACAGATACGCAGTATTTT,CASSSKKQGGTDTQYF
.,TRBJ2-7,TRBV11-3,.,TGTGCCAGCAGCGCAGGGTTGGGGGTTTACCACGAGCAGTACTTC,CASSAGLGVYHEQYF
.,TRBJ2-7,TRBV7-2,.,TGTGCCAGCAGCTTAACGTCCTACGAGCAGTACTTC,CASSLTSYEQYF
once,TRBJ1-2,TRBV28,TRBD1,TGTGCCAGCAGTTTCGGACAGGGAGTTGGGTATGGCTACACCTTC,CASSFGQGVGYGYTF